A selection of T cell receptor beta chains follows, all from one sample in a study of shared clonotypes between healthy human individuals. Sequenced by immunoSEQ multiplex PCR; TCRdb stores in-frame clones only, minus some. There are fewer than 2.5 million clones in the sample; over 85% occur only once, and 0.35% to 0.45% lies in the top ten. Source material: naive CD4+ T cells from PBMCs. All receptors derive from a man younger than 30 in good health. Some clones in this sample may be carry-over from other donors' samples. CDR3s include the opening cysteine and the closing phenylalanine or tryptophan. The D gene is left open where the match is weak. Size tells how often a clone was seen (once, few, many) or the class of an expanded clone, and some rows leave it out.

clone size,J gene,D gene,V gene,CDR3 DNA,CDR3 protein
-,TRBJ2-1,TRBD2,TRBV5-1,TGCGCCAGCAGCTTGTTACTAGCGGGAAGCTCCTACAATGAGCAGTTCTTC,CASSLLLAGSSYNEQFF
once,TRBJ1-4,-,TRBV18,TGTGCCAGCGCGCTCGGAGCTAATGAAAAACTGTTTTTT,CASALGANEKLFF
once,TRBJ2-2,TRBD1,TRBV5-1,TGCGCCAGCAGCCCGGGACAGGAGCGCACCGGGGAGCTGTTTTTT,CASSPGQERTGELFF
once,TRBJ2-3,TRBD1,TRBV5-1,TGCGCCAGCAGCCCTGGACAGGGCCCCGATGATACGCAGTATTTT,CASSPGQGPDDTQYF
-,TRBJ2-2,TRBD1,TRBV7-6,TGTGCCAGCAGCTCGCTAGGACAGGGATCCGGGGAGCTGTTTTTT,CASSSLGQGSGELFF
-,TRBJ1-2,-,TRBV28,TGTGCCAGCAGTGCCTCCAGAGGCTATGGCTACACCTTC,CASSASRGYGYTF
-,TRBJ2-4,-,TRBV30,TGTGCCTGGAGCCCCCCCCTACTGGGGGTTCAGTACTTC,CAWSPPLLGVQYF
-,TRBJ2-7,-,TRBV4-1,TGCGCCAGCAGCCAAGATGGCAGAACCACCTACGAGCAGTACTTC,CASSQDGRTTYEQYF
-,TRBJ1-2,-,TRBV28,TGTGCCAGCAGTTTTCCTGGGCCAGGCCCTAACTATGGCTACACCTTC,CASSFPGPGPNYGYTF
-,TRBJ1-1,-,TRBV6-5,TGTGCCAGCAGCATCACCGGGACCGACCTAGAAGCTTTCTTT,CASSITGTDLEAFF
-,TRBJ1-1,-,TRBV4-3,TGCGCCAGCAGCTCCTCAGTGGGCGCTTTCTTT,CASSSSVGAFF
once,TRBJ2-7,TRBD1,TRBV10-1,TGCGCCAGCAGCCAACAGGGGACGGTGTACGAGCAGTACTTC,CASSQQGTVYEQYF
-,TRBJ2-7,-,TRBV27,TGTGCCAGCAGTTTGCAGGAGAGGGTCGAGCAGTACTTC,CASSLQERVEQYF
-,TRBJ2-6,-,TRBV25-1,TGTGCCAGCAGTGAGACCTCTGGGGCCAACGTCCTGACTTTC,CASSETSGANVLTF
-,TRBJ2-7,TRBD1,TRBV5-5,TGTGCCAGCAGCAGACAGGGGACCAGGGTCCCCCAGCAGTACTTC,CASSRQGTRVPQQYF
-,TRBJ1-5,TRBD1,TRBV2,TGTGCCAGCAGTTCCCGACAGGGTGGACATCAGCCCCAGCATTTT,CASSSRQGGHQPQHF
once,TRBJ1-2,-,TRBV28,TGTGCCAGTTACCGTTCGGCTCTTCAATATGGCTACACCTTC,CASYRSALQYGYTF
-,TRBJ2-2,TRBD2,TRBV11-2,TGTGCCAGCAGCCAGGGACTAGCGGGAACCGGGGAGCTGTTTTTT,CASSQGLAGTGELFF
-,TRBJ2-1,-,TRBV28,TGTGCCAGCAGTTACCGGGCCACGGTCAACAATGAGCAGTTCTTC,CASSYRATVNNEQFF
-,TRBJ2-3,-,TRBV7-3,TGTGCCAGCAGCCTGGGACTGTCCTCGAATACGCAGTATTTT,CASSLGLSSNTQYF
-,TRBJ1-5,-,TRBV2,TGTGCCAGCCACCCGGGAGGCAATCAGCCCCAGCATTTT,CASHPGGNQPQHF
-,TRBJ2-7,-,TRBV30,TGTGCCTGGAGGGAGAATTACGAGCAGTACTTC,CAWRENYEQYF
once,TRBJ2-7,-,TRBV7-9,TGTGCCAGCAGCTACCGGACTCCCTCCGAGCAGTACTTC,CASSYRTPSEQYF
once,TRBJ1-2,-,TRBV27,TGTGCCAGCAGTTTGAGTCAGACCAACTATGGCTACACCTTC,CASSLSQTNYGYTF
-,TRBJ2-7,TRBD2,TRBV27,TGTGCCAGCAGTTTATTTTCTGCCCTAGCGGGGTCTTACGAGCAGTACTTC,CASSLFSALAGSYEQYF
-,TRBJ1-2,-,TRBV5-1,TGCGCCAGCAGCTGGGAAGGGGACTATGGCTACACCTTC,CASSWEGDYGYTF
-,TRBJ1-1,TRBD1,TRBV6-5,TGTGCCAGCAGTTACGGTGGACAGGGAAAGACTGAAGCTTTCTTT,CASSYGGQGKTEAFF
-,TRBJ2-2,TRBD2,TRBV4-3,TGCGCCAGCAGCCAAGATAGGGTCCCAAGCGGGGTGAACACCGGGGAGCTGTTTTTT,CASSQDRVPSGVNTGELFF
-,TRBJ2-7,-,TRBV7-3,TGTGCCAGCAGCAAGTCGCAGGACTACGAGCAGTACTTC,CASSKSQDYEQYF
-,TRBJ2-1,-,TRBV28,TGTGCCAGCAGTGGGGGTTGGGGGCCTTCAAATGAGCAGTTCTTC,CASSGGWGPSNEQFF
once,TRBJ2-1,TRBD2,TRBV18,TGTGCCAGCTCCCCGTCTTCAGCGGGGGGTGGAGGTGAGCAGTTCTTC,CASSPSSAGGGGEQFF
-,TRBJ2-3,TRBD2,TRBV4-1,TGCGCCAGCAGCCAAGACCTCGGGGGAGGGGCAGATACGCAGTATTTT,CASSQDLGGGADTQYF
few,TRBJ1-4,-,TRBV5-4,TGTGCCAGCAGCTCCCCCCGGGCAGGGAATAATGAAAAACTGTTTTTT,CASSSPRAGNNEKLFF
-,TRBJ2-7,-,TRBV30,TGTGCCTATGATGGGGGGAACTACGAGCAGTACTTC,CAYDGGNYEQYF
-,TRBJ2-1,-,TRBV6-5,TGTGCCAGCAGTACCGGGGGCAATGAGCAGTTCTTC,CASSTGGNEQFF
once,TRBJ1-2,-,TRBV5-5,TGTGCCAGCAGCTTAGCGCTTGGGCCCTATGGCTACACCTTC,CASSLALGPYGYTF
-,TRBJ2-5,TRBD2,TRBV28,TGTGCCAGCAAGGGCTACGCTCCTCGTAGCGGGAGCCGGGAGACCCAGTACTTC,CASKGYAPRSGSRETQYF
once,TRBJ2-7,-,TRBV28,TGTGCCAGCAGGGCGTATAACCCGGTCTACGAGCAGTACTTC,CASRAYNPVYEQYF
-,TRBJ2-3,TRBD2,TRBV6-5,TGTGCCAGCAGTTACGAATATAGCGGGAGCTGGGATACGCAGTATTTT,CASSYEYSGSWDTQYF
-,TRBJ2-7,-,TRBV7-8,TGTGCCAGCAGCTTAGCCCGGGGCTACGAGCAGTACTTC,CASSLARGYEQYF
-,TRBJ2-7,-,TRBV5-5,TGTGCCAGCAGCCAGGGCCCATCCTACGAGCAGTACTTC,CASSQGPSYEQYF
-,TRBJ2-1,TRBD2,TRBV14,TGTGCCAGCAGCCTTTCCTCTGGGGTTAGCGGGAGGTCCCTGGGGAATGAGCAGTTCTTC,CASSLSSGVSGRSLGNEQFF
-,TRBJ2-5,TRBD1,TRBV7-3,TGTGCCAGCAGCCCCGGGACAGCCAGCCGAGAGACCCAGTACTTC,CASSPGTASRETQYF
-,TRBJ2-4,-,TRBV5-1,TGCGCCAGCCGAAAAGCCCCCGGGGACTCCCTCAACAACATTCAGTACTTC,CASRKAPGDSLNNIQYF
few,TRBJ1-1,-,TRBV5-1,TGCGCCAGCACCCCCCAAGGACAGAACACTGAAGCTTTCTTT,CASTPQGQNTEAFF
-,TRBJ2-1,TRBD2,TRBV13,TGTGCCAGCAGCTTAGGCCGACTAGCGGGAGGGGATGAGCAGTTCTTC,CASSLGRLAGGDEQFF
-,TRBJ1-1,-,TRBV19,TGTGCCAGTAGTATGTCAGCGTGGACTGAAGCTTTCTTT,CASSMSAWTEAFF
-,TRBJ1-1,TRBD1,TRBV27,TGTGCCAGTACAGGGGTGGGCACTGAAGCTTTCTTT,CASTGVGTEAFF
-,TRBJ1-5,-,TRBV5-4,TGTGCCAGCAGCCAAGAGGGAGCAGGGTCCCGATATAGCAATCAGCCCCAGCATTTT,CASSQEGAGSRYSNQPQHF
-,TRBJ2-3,-,TRBV6-1,TGTGCCAGCACTGATACTGCGCCAGATACGCAGTATTTT,CASTDTAPDTQYF
once,TRBJ2-1,-,TRBV9,TGTGCCAGCAGCGTAGTAGGTCAGGGCTCTATTAATGAGCAGTTCTTC,CASSVVGQGSINEQFF
-,TRBJ2-5,TRBD2,TRBV7-3,TGTGCCAGCAGCCCGACACTAGCGGGAGAGACCCAGTACTTC,CASSPTLAGETQYF
-,TRBJ2-1,TRBD1,TRBV5-1,TGCGCCAGCAGCTTGATACAGGGGAATAATGAGCAGTTCTTC,CASSLIQGNNEQFF
-,TRBJ2-7,-,TRBV6-5,TGTGCCAGCAGTTGGTCAGGGGTTTTGGTCTACGAGCAGTACTTC,CASSWSGVLVYEQYF
-,TRBJ2-7,-,TRBV9,TGTGCCAGCAGCGCCCCCGGTTCGGGCGAGCAGTACTTC,CASSAPGSGEQYF
-,TRBJ1-2,TRBD1,TRBV29-1,TGCAGCGTTGTGGGGGGACAGGGGGCCTATGGCTACACCTTC,CSVVGGQGAYGYTF
-,TRBJ2-1,-,TRBV4-3,TGCGCCAGCAGCCAAGGAGGCCCTAACCGGGTGCAGTTCTTC,CASSQGGPNRVQFF
-,TRBJ2-1,-,TRBV5-4,TGTGCCAGCAGCTTGTCTTCGGGAGCTGCCTACAATGAGCAGTTCTTC,CASSLSSGAAYNEQFF
-,TRBJ1-2,-,TRBV11-2,TGTGCCAGCAGCTTAGATCCCGGGTTTGACTATGGCTACACCTTC,CASSLDPGFDYGYTF
-,TRBJ1-1,-,TRBV5-4,TGTGCCAGCAGCCTAGGTCCCGACACTGAAGCTTTCTTT,CASSLGPDTEAFF